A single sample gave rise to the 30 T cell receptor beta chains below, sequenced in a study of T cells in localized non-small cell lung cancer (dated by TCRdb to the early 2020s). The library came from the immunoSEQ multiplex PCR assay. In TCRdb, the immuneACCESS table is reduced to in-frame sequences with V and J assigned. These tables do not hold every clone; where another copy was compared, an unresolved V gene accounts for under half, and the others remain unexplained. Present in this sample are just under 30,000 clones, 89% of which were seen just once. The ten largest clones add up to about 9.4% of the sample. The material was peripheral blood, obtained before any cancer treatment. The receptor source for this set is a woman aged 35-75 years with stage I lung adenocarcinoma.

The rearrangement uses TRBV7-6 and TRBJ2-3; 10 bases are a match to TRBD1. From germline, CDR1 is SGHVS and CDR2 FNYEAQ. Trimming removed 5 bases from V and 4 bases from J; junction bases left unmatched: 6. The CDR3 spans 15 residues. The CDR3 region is CASSPRTGGPDTQYF. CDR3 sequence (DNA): TGTGCCAGCAGCCCCCGGACAGGGGGTCCAGATACGCAGTATTTT.

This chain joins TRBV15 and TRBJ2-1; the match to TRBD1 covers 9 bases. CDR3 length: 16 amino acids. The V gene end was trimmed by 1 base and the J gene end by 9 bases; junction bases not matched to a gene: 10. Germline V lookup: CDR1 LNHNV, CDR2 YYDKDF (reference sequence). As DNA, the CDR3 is TGTGCCACCAGCAGAGGCGACAGGGGGGACCTCTTTGAGCAGTTCTTC. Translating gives CATSRGDRGDLFEQFF.

The chain's CDR3 is CASSLTGEETQYF. The CDR3, as DNA: TGTGCCAGCAGCTTAACAGGTGAAGAGACCCAGTACTTC. The chain employs TRBV7-9 and TRBJ2-5, with a tentative D call TRBD1 (5 bases). V was trimmed by 2 bases and J by 3 bases, leaving 7 bases between them. Germline loops: CDR1 SEHNR, CDR2 FQNEAQ (reference sequence). CDR3 length equals 13 residues.

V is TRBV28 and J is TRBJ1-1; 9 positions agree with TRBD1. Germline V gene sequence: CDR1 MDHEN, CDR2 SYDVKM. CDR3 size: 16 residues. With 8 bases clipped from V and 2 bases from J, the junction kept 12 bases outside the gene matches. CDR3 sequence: CASHKLGQGQNTEAFF. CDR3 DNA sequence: TGTGCCAGCCATAAATTGGGACAGGGCCAAAACACTGAAGCTTTCTTT. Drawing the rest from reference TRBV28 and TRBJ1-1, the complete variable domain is DVKVTQSSRYLVKRTGEKVFLECVQDMDHENMFWYRQDPGLGLRLIYFSYDVKMKEKGDIPEGYSVSREKKERFSLILESASTNQTSMYLCASHKLGQGQNTEAFFGQGTRLTVV.

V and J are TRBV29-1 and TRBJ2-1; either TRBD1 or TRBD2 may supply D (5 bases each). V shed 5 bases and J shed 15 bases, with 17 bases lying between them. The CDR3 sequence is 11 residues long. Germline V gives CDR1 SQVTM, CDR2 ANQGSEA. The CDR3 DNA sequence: TGCAGCGTTCACCGGGACCGAAAGCTGTTCTTC. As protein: CSVHRDRKLFF.

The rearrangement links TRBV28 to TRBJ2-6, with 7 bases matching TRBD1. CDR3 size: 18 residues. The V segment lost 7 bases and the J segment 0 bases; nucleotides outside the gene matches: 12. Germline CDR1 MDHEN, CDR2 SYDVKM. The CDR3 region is CASTRGAGGFSGANVLTF. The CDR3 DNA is TGTGCCAGCACCCGAGGGGCAGGGGGATTCTCTGGGGCCAACGTCCTGACTTTC.

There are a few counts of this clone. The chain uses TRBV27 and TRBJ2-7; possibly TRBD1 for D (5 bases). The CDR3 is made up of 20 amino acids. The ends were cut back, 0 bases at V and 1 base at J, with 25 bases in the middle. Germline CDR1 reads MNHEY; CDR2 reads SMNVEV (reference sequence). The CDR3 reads CASSLSGFRPLAGSSYEQYF. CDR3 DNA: TGTGCCAGCAGTTTATCAGGTTTTAGGCCGTTGGCAGGGTCGTCCTACGAGCAGTACTTC.

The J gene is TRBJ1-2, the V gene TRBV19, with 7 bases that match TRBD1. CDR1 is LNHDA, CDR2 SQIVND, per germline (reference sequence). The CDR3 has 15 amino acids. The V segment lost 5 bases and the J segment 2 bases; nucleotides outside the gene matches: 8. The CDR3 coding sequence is TGTGCCAGTAGTCCATCCGGACAGGTGAACTATGGCTACACCTTC. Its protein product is CASSPSGQVNYGYTF.

The chain's CDR3 is CASSSLTSGRTSTDTQYF. DNA for the CDR3: TGCGCCAGCAGCTCCCTTACTAGCGGGCGAACTAGCACAGATACGCAGTATTTT. The chain couples TRBV5-1 to TRBJ2-3; TRBD2 agrees at 9 bases. Germline assignment: CDR1 SGHRS and CDR2 YFSETQ. Losses at the gene ends were 3 bases for V and 0 bases for J; bases not matched to a gene: 11. The CDR3 is made up of 18 amino acids.

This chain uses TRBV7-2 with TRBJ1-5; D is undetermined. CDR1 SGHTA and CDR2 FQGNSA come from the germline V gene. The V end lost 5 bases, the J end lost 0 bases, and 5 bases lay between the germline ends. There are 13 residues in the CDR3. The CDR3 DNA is TGTGCCAGCAGCACTGATAGCAATCAGCCCCAGCATTTT. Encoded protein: CASSTDSNQPQHF.

DNA of the CDR3: TGCGCCAGCAGTGAGCCCAGGGGTAGCAATCAGCCCCAGCATTTT. Protein product: CASSEPRGSNQPQHF. This chain links TRBV10-2 with TRBJ1-5; a weak D match, TRBD1 (6 bases). With 2 bases removed from V and 0 bases from J, the gap between germline ends came to 8 bases. In germline, CDR1 is WSHSY, CDR2 SAAADI. The CDR3 is made up of 15 amino acids.

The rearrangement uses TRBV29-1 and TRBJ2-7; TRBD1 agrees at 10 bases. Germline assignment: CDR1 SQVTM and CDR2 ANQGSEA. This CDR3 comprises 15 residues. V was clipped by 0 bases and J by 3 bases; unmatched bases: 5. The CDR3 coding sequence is TGCAGCGTTGAAGAGTGGCGGACAGGGGGCTACGAGCAGTACTTC. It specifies CSVEEWRTGGYEQYF.

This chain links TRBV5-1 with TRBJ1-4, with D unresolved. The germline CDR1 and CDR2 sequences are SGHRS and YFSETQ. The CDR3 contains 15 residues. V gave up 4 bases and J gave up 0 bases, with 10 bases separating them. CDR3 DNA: TGCGCCAGCAGCGCCCTAGGAGCAACTAATGAAAAACTGTTTTTT. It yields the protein CASSALGATNEKLFF. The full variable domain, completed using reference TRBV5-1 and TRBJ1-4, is KAGVTQTPRYLIKTRGQQVTLSCSPISGHRSVSWYQQTPGQGLQFLFEYFSETQRNKGNFPGRFSGRQFSNSRSEMNVSTLELGDSALYLCASSALGATNEKLFFGSGTQLSVL.

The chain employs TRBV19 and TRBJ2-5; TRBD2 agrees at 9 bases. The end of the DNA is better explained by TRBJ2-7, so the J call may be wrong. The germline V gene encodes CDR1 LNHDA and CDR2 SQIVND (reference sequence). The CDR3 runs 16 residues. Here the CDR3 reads CASSHTGTSPFGEQYF. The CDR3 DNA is TGTGCCAGTAGTCATACAGGGACTAGCCCATTCGGCGAGCAGTACTTC.

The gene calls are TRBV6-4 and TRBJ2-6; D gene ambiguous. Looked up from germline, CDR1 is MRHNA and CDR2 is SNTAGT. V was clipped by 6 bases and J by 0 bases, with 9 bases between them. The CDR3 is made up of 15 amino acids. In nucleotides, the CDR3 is TGTGCCAGCAGCCTCGAAAGCTCTGGGGCCAACGTCCTGACTTTC. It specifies CASSLESSGANVLTF.

CDR3 DNA sequence: TGTGCCAGTAGTATGGCACTGTTCCACAATGAGCAGTTCTTC. Its protein is CASSMALFHNEQFF. The chain joins TRBV19 to TRBJ2-1; D unresolved. Trimming left V 3 bases short and J 5 bases short, with 11 bases between. This CDR3 spans 14 amino acids. The germline V gene has CDR1 LNHDA and CDR2 SQIVND (reference sequence).

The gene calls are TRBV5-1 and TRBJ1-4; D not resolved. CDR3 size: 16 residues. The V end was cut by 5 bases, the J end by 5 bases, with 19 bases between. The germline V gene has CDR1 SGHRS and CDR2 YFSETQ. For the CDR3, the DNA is TGCGCCAGCAGTTTAGACGGAGTGTCAGCGAATGAAAAACTGTTTTTT. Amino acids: CASSLDGVSANEKLFF.

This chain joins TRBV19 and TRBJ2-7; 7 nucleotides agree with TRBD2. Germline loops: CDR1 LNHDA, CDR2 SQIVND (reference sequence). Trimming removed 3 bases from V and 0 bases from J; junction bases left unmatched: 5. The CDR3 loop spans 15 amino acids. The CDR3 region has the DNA TGTGCCAGTAGTATGTACGGCGGGAGCTCCTACGAGCAGTACTTC. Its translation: CASSMYGGSSYEQYF.

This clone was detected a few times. The CDR3 sequence: CASSPWTGVAYEQYF. DNA for the CDR3: TGTGCCAGCAGTCCCTGGACAGGGGTCGCCTACGAGCAGTACTTC. This chain uses TRBV27 with TRBJ2-7; 9 nucleotides align to TRBD1. CDR1 MNHEY and CDR2 SMNVEV come from the germline V gene (reference sequence). The CDR3 sequence is 15 residues long. V gave up 5 bases and J gave up 2 bases; unmatched junction bases: 7.

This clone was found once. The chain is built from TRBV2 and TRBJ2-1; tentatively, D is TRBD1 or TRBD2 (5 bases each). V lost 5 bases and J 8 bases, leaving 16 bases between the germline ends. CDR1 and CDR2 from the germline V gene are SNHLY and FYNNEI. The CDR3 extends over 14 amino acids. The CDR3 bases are TGTGCCAGCAGTCAGGGTGGGGGTTACGATGAGCAGTTCTTC. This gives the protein CASSQGGGYDEQFF.

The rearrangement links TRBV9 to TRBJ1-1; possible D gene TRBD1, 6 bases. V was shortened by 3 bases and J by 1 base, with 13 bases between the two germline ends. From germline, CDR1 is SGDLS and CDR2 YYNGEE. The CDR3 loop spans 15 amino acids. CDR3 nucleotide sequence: TGTGCCAGCAGCGCTTCGGGACACCAGAACACTGAAGCTTTCTTT. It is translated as CASSASGHQNTEAFF. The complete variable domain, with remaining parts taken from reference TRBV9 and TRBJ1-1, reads DSGVTQTPKHLITATGQRVTLRCSPRSGDLSVYWYQQSLDQGLQFLIQYYNGEERAKGNILERFSAQQFPDLHSELNLSSLELGDSALYFCASSASGHQNTEAFFGQGTRLTVV.

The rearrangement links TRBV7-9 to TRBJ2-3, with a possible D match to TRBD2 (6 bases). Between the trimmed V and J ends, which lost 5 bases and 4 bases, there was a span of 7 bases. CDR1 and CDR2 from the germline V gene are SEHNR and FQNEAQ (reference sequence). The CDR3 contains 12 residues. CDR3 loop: CASSAGPDTQYF. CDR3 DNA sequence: TGTGCCAGCAGCGCGGGGCCAGATACGCAGTATTTT.

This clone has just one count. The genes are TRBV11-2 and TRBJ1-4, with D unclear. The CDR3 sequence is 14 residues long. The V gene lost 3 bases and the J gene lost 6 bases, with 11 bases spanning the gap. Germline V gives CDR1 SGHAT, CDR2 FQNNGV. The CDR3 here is CASSLRAADEKLFF. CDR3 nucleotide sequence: TGTGCCAGCAGCTTGAGGGCAGCAGATGAAAAACTGTTTTTT.

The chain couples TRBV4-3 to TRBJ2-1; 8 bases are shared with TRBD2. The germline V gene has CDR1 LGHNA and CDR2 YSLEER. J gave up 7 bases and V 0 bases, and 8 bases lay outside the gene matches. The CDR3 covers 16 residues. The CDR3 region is CASSQDPSGGLNEQFF. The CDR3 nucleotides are TGCGCCAGCAGCCAAGATCCCAGCGGGGGCCTTAATGAGCAGTTCTTC.

Here the CDR3 reads CASSLFGGSSTDTQYF. In DNA form, the CDR3 reads TGTGCCAGCAGCTTATTTGGCGGGTCTAGCACAGATACGCAGTATTTT. This chain uses TRBV7-3 with TRBJ2-3, with D maybe TRBD2 (5 bases). Germline loops: CDR1 SGHTA, CDR2 FQGTGA. This CDR3 spans 16 amino acids. The V end lost 2 bases, the J end lost 0 bases, and 12 bases lay between the germline ends.

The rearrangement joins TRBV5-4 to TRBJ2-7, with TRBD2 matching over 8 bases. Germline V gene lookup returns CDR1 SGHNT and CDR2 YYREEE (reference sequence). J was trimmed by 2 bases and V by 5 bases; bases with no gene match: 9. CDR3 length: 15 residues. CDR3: CASSSAGGLPYEQYF. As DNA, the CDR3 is TGTGCCAGCAGTTCTGCGGGGGGCCTCCCCTACGAGCAGTACTTC.

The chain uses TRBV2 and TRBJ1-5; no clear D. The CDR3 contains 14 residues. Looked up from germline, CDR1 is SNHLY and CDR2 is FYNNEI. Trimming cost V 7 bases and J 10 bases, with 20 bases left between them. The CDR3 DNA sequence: TGTGCCAGCAACTCCGGACTGGGCGTCGACCCCCAGCATTTT. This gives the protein CASNSGLGVDPQHF.

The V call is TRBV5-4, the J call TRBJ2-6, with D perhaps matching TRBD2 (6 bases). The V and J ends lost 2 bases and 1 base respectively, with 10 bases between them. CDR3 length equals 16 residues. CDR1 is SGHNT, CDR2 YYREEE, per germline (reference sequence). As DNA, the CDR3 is TGTGCCAGCAGCTTTGGCGGGGTTTCTGGGGCCAACGTCCTGACTTTC. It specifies CASSFGGVSGANVLTF. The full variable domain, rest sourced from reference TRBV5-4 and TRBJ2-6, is ETGVTQSPTHLIKTRGQQVTLRCSSQSGHNTVSWYQQALGQGPQFIFQYYREEENGRGNFPPRFSGLQFPNYSSELNVNALELDDSALYLCASSFGGVSGANVLTFGAGSRLTVL.

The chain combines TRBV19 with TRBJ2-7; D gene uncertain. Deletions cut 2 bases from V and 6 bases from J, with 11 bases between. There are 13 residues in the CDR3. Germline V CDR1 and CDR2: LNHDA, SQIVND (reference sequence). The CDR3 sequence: CASSISAITEQYF. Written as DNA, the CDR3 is TGTGCCAGTAGTATATCAGCGATCACCGAGCAGTACTTC.

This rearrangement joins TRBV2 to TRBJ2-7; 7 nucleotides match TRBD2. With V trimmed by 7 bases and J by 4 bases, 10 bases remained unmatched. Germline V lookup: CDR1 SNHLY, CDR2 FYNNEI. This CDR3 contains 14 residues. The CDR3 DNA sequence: TGTGCCAGCAACTGGGGGAGGGGACGATACGAGCAGTACTTC. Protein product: CASNWGRGRYEQYF.